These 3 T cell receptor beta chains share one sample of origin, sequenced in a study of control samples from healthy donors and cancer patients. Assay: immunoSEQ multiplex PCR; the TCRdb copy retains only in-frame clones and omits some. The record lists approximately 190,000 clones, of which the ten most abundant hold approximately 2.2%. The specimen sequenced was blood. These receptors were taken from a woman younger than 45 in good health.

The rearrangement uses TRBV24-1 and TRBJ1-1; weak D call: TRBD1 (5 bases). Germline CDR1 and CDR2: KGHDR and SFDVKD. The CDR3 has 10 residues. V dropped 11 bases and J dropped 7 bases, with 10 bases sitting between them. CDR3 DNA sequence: TGTGCCAGGACACCGCATGAAGCTTTCTTT. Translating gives CARTPHEAFF.

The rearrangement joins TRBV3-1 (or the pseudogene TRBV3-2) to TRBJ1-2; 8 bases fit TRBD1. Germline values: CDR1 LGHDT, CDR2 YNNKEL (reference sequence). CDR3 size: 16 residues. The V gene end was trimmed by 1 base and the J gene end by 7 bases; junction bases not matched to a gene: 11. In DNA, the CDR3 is TGTGCCAGCAGCCAAGGGGCGAACAGGGGGATTGGTGGCTACACCTTC. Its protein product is CASSQGANRGIGGYTF.

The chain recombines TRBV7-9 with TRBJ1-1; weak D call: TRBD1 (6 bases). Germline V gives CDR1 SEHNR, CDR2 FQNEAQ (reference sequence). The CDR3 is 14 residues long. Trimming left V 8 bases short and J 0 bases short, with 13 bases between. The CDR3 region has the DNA TGTGCCAGCTTCAAGGGGGGAGTGAACACTGAAGCTTTCTTT. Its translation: CASFKGGVNTEAFF.